A selection of T cell receptor beta chains follows, all from one sample in a study of sequential checkpoint blockade in melanoma. The protocol was immunoSEQ multiplex PCR, while the TCRdb copy is restricted to in-frame clones and leaves out a portion. There are about 28,000 clones in the sample; approximately 83% occur only once, and less than 20% lies in the top ten. The sequences come from CD8+ T cells sorted from blood (inferred from file names), collected from a patient given nivolumab and ipilimumab in sequence. Source of these receptors: a human donor with melanoma. Each CDR3 is given with its conserved first and last residue. The D gene is left open where the match is weak. For some rows the clone size is stated as once, few or many, or as a class when expanded; others skip it.

v_gene	d_gene	j_gene	abundance	CDR3nt	CDR3aa
TRBV7-9	TRBD1	TRBJ2-7	NA	TGTGCCAGCAGCCCTGCCGGGACAGGAACCTACGAGCAGTACTTC	CASSPAGTGTYEQYF
TRBV9	TRBD2	TRBJ2-1	NA	TGTGCCAGCAGCGGGGGACGGTCTAGCGGAGCTAATGAGCAGTTCTTC	CASSGGRSSGANEQFF
TRBV6-5	TRBD2	TRBJ2-1	NA	TGTGCCAGCAGCCCTGGGGGGGATGAGCAGTTCTTC	CASSPGGDEQFF
TRBV4-1	TRBD2	TRBJ2-1	NA	TGCGCCAGCAGCCAAGATCGGTACCTAGCGGGGGGTTTTAGCTCCTACAATGAGCAGTTCTTC	CASSQDRYLAGGFSSYNEQFF
TRBV5-6	NA	TRBJ1-1	NA	TGTGCCAGCAGCCTGACAGCTAACACTGAAGCTTTCTTT	CASSLTANTEAFF
TRBV30	TRBD1	TRBJ1-5	NA	TGTGCCTGGAGCGAGGGACAGTATAGCAATCAGCCCCAGCATTTT	CAWSEGQYSNQPQHF
TRBV5-6	TRBD2	TRBJ2-3	NA	TGTGCCAGCAGCTCGGGAGGGGACACGCAGTATTTT	CASSSGGDTQYF
TRBV6-5	TRBD2	TRBJ2-2	NA	TGTGCCAGCAGTTACGACGGGGGGGCCCCCGGGGAGCTGTTTTTT	CASSYDGGAPGELFF
TRBV2	TRBD2	TRBJ2-7	NA	TGTGCCAGCAGCCGCGGGAGGGGCCGGGACGAGCAGTACTTC	CASSRGRGRDEQYF
TRBV28	TRBD2	TRBJ2-5	NA	TGTGCCAGCAGATTAACTAGCGGGAGGGAAGAGACCCAGTACTTC	CASRLTSGREETQYF
TRBV5-6	TRBD1	TRBJ1-2	NA	TGTGCCAGCACCCCACCCCGGGACAGGGGGCGCGGTCCTTCTGGCTACACCTTC	CASTPPRDRGRGPSGYTF
TRBV13	TRBD1	TRBJ1-2	NA	TGTGCCAGCAGCGAGGGGACAGCCAACTATGGCTACACCTTC	CASSEGTANYGYTF
TRBV28	TRBD1	TRBJ1-5	NA	TGTGCCAGCAGTCCCTACCTGGGCCAGGGGGACGATCAGCCCCAGCATTTT	CASSPYLGQGDDQPQHF
TRBV30	NA	TRBJ1-2	NA	TGTGCCTGGAGTACCCAACAGGGTGAAACCCAAACCAATGTCTGGGGCTACACCTTC	CAWSTQQGETQTNVWGYTF
TRBV29-1	NA	TRBJ1-1	NA	TGCAGCGCCACAAGGGAGGGAAACACTGAAGCTTTCTTT	CSATREGNTEAFF
TRBV6-4	TRBD2	TRBJ2-1	NA	TGTGCCAGCAGTGAGGGACTAGCGGGGGACTACAATGAGCAGTTCTTC	CASSEGLAGDYNEQFF
TRBV7-2	TRBD2	TRBJ2-1	NA	TGTGCCAGCAGCCCCAGTGTCCTAGCGGGAAACTTTTACAATGAGCAGTTCTTC	CASSPSVLAGNFYNEQFF
TRBV5-6	TRBD1	TRBJ2-7	NA	TGTGCCAGCAGCTCCCTTACCGGACAGGGTTCCTACGAGCAGTACTTC	CASSSLTGQGSYEQYF
TRBV9	TRBD2	TRBJ2-5	NA	TGTGCCAGCAGCGTAGGGGTGGCACTAGCGGAAGAGACCCAGTACTTC	CASSVGVALAEETQYF
TRBV19	NA	TRBJ2-1	NA	TGTGCCAGTAGTATTTGGGGGGTCAATGAGCAGTTCTTC	CASSIWGVNEQFF
TRBV7-9	TRBD2	TRBJ2-7	NA	TGTGCCAGCAGCTGGAATAGCGGGAGGGCCACCTACGAGCAGTACTTC	CASSWNSGRATYEQYF
TRBV7-9	TRBD1	TRBJ2-5	NA	TGTGCCAGCAGCCCGGGACAGCAAGAGACCCAGTACTTC	CASSPGQQETQYF
TRBV7-9	NA	TRBJ2-5	once	TGTGCCAGCAGCTCAGGGTTCTTAGAGACCCAGTACTTC	CASSSGFLETQYF
TRBV7-9	NA	TRBJ2-1	NA	TGTGCCAGCAGCCCCGAGGGGGGGGCTGAGCAGTTCTTC	CASSPEGGAEQFF
TRBV4-2	TRBD2	TRBJ2-7	NA	TGTGCCAGCAGCCATCGAGGACTAGCGGAGTCCTACGAGCAGTACTTC	CASSHRGLAESYEQYF
TRBV10-3	NA	TRBJ2-2	NA	TGTGCCATCAGTGATGGGGCGGGGCGGAACACCGGGGAGCTGTTTTTT	CAISDGAGRNTGELFF
TRBV7-3	NA	TRBJ2-2	once	TGTGCCAGCAGCTTAAATGCCGGGCCCACGGGGTCCGGGGAGCTGTTTTTT	CASSLNAGPTGSGELFF
TRBV11-2	TRBD2	TRBJ2-5	once	TGTGCCAGCAGCCAAAGCGGGGGGGTGTACTTC	CASSQSGGVYF
TRBV4-1	TRBD2	TRBJ2-1	NA	TGCGCCAGCAGCCGCCCATCGGGAGGGCCAATGGGGAATGAGCAGTTCTTC	CASSRPSGGPMGNEQFF
TRBV28	NA	TRBJ2-7	NA	TGTGCCAGCAGCTCAACCTCCCGCGAGCAGTACTTC	CASSSTSREQYF
TRBV28	NA	TRBJ2-3	NA	TGTGCCAGCAGTTTAGAGGGAGGAGGGTCAGATACGCAGTATTTT	CASSLEGGGSDTQYF
TRBV11-2	NA	TRBJ2-7	NA	TGTGCCAGCAGCTTAGGTCCTTTCTCCTACGAGCAGTACTTC	CASSLGPFSYEQYF
TRBV11-2	TRBD2	TRBJ2-7	NA	TGTGCCAGCACCGTGGGAGCGGGGGCCCACTACGAGCAGTACTTC	CASTVGAGAHYEQYF
TRBV15	NA	TRBJ2-1	once	TGTGCCACCAGCAGGGGACAAAACAACAATGAGCAGTTCTTC	CATSRGQNNNEQFF
TRBV6-5	NA	TRBJ2-3	once	TGTGCCAGCAGCCTGAGCGGCACAGATACGCAGTATTTT	CASSLSGTDTQYF
TRBV7-9	NA	TRBJ1-3	few	TGTGCCAGCAGCCCAGTCCGCTCTGGAAACACCATATATTTT	CASSPVRSGNTIYF
TRBV5-6	NA	TRBJ2-7	NA	TGTGCCAGCAGCTTATCGGGGTCCTCCTACGAGCAGTACTTC	CASSLSGSSYEQYF
TRBV6-4	TRBD2	TRBJ2-1	NA	TGTGCCAGCAGTGTAGCGGGGGGCACTTACAATGAGCAGTTCTTC	CASSVAGGTYNEQFF
TRBV6-4	NA	TRBJ2-3	once	TGTGCCAGCAGTGTGGGGGCGACAGATACGCAGTATTTT	CASSVGATDTQYF
TRBV27	TRBD1	TRBJ1-2	NA	TGTGCCAGCAAATCAGGGGGCTTTAACTATGGCTACACCTTC	CASKSGGFNYGYTF
TRBV19	NA	TRBJ1-3	large	TGTGCCAGCTGCGACTCTGGAAACACCATATATTTT	CASCDSGNTIYF
TRBV30	NA	TRBJ1-1	NA	TGTGCCTATGACAGGCGAACTGAAGCTTTCTTT	CAYDRRTEAFF
TRBV7-9	NA	TRBJ2-3	NA	TGTGCCAGCAGGAGGCAGGGTCCTTCCTCTAGCACAGATACGCAGTATTTT	CASRRQGPSSSTDTQYF
TRBV11-1	NA	TRBJ2-2	NA	TGTGCCAGCAGCTTAGCTGTTGACAGCTACACCGGGGAGCTGTTTTTT	CASSLAVDSYTGELFF